This T cell receptor (beta chain) was captured by sequencing in a study of identical twins. This clonotype was picked up many times. The V gene's germline CDR1 is SGHRS and CDR2 YFSETQ. With 4 bases removed from V and 2 bases from J, the gap between germline ends came to 22 bases. The CDR3 runs to 17 residues. TCRdb analysed the 5' RACE reads with MiXCR anew, one entry per CDR3 protein. The data contain approximately 210,000 distinct CDR3 sequences, 6% to 7% of them singletons. The data were also submitted as part of a second study, on T cells expressing NK-cell markers.

The sequence came from a woman between 18 and 30 years old in good health. V usage is TRBV5-1 and J usage is TRBJ2-7; either TRBD1 or TRBD2 may supply D (5 bases each). The specimen sequenced was CD8+ T cells sorted from blood. The DNA of the CDR3 is TGCGCCAGCAGCGCTACAGCATTCGGGACCGATACCTACGAGCAGTACTTC. It translates to CASSATAFGTDTYEQYF.